This T cell receptor (beta chain) is from a study of blood T cell repertoires in COVID-19. Trimming left V 0 bases short and J 1 base short, with 9 bases between. This CDR3 has 15 amino acids. The germline gives CDR1 MNHEY, CDR2 SVGAGI. TCRdb's table, derived via immunoSEQ multiplex PCR, lists solely in-frame clones and lacks some. This repertoire shows about 140,000 clones, about four fifths found once; its top ten account for approximately 3.6%. The material sequenced was PBMCs or T cells enriched from blood (not recorded which). The chain is built from TRBV6-5 and TRBJ2-5, with D possibly matching TRBD1 (5 bases). The sequence came from a woman aged 45-60 years with acute COVID-19. CDR3 in amino acids: CASSYSRQGQETQYF. The CDR3 coding sequence is TGTGCCAGCAGTTACTCGAGGCAGGGCCAAGAGACCCAGTACTTC.